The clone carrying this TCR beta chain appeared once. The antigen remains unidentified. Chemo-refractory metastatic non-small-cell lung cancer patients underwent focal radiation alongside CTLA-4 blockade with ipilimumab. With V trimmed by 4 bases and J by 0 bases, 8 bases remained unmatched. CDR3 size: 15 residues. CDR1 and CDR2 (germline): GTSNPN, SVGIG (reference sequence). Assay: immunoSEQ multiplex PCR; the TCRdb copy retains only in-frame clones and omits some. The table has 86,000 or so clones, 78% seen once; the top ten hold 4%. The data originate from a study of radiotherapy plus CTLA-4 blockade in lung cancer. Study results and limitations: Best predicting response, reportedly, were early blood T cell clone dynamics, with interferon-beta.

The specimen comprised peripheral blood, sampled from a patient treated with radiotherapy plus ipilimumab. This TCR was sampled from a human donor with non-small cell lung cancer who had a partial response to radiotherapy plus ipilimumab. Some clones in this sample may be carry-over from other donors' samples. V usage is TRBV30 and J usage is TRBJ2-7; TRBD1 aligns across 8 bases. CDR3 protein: CAWIGKQGGSYEQYF. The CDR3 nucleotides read TGTGCCTGGATCGGTAAACAGGGGGGCTCCTACGAGCAGTACTTC.